The 8 T cell receptor beta chains below were found in one sample sequenced in a study of blood T cell repertoires in COVID-19. The table came from immunoSEQ multiplex PCR; TCRdb's copy has only in-frame clones and leaves some out. The profile shows roughly 400,000 clones, 70% to 90% of them singletons. The sequencing sample was made of PBMCs or T cells enriched from blood (not recorded which). The receptor set was obtained from a woman in her late teens or twenties who had been exposed to COVID-19.

The CDR3 region has the DNA TGTGCCAGCAGCCAAAAGGGGACAGATACGCAGTATTTT. It codes for CASSQKGTDTQYF. This chain joins TRBV3-1 (or the pseudogene TRBV3-2) and TRBJ2-3, with D perhaps matching TRBD1 (5 bases). Germline CDR1 reads LGHDT; CDR2 reads YNNKEL (reference sequence). Trimming took 2 bases from V and 3 from J, leaving 6 bases between them. The CDR3 is made up of 13 amino acids.

The CDR3 spells CAWTVDGGITEAFF. CDR3 coding DNA: TGTGCCTGGACCGTAGACGGGGGGATCACTGAAGCTTTCTTT. The chain combines TRBV30 with TRBJ1-1; weak D call: TRBD1 (5 bases). The CDR3 runs 14 residues. Per germline, CDR1 GTSNPN and CDR2 SVGIG (reference sequence). Trimming cost V 4 bases and J 4 bases, with 16 bases left between them.

This rearrangement joins TRBV19 to TRBJ2-4; D unclear. Looked up from germline, CDR1 is LNHDA and CDR2 is SQIVND (reference sequence). The CDR3 length is 12 residues. Trimming took off 8 bases at V and 7 bases at J, with 12 bases between the two ends. CDR3 in DNA: TGTGCCAGTGGCGGAATTAGTAACATTCAGTACTTC. It is translated as CASGGISNIQYF. Full variable domain (rest looked up from reference TRBV19 and TRBJ2-4): DGGITQSPKYLFRKEGQNVTLSCEQNLNHDAMYWYRQDPGQGLRLIYYSQIVNDFQKGDIAEGYSVSREKKESFPLTVTSAQKNPTAFYLCASGGISNIQYFGAGTRLSVL.

Only one count was recorded for this clone. The gene calls are TRBV7-2 and TRBJ2-5; no firm D call. Germline CDR1 is SGHTA and CDR2 is FQGNSA. Deletions cut 2 bases from V and 5 bases from J, with 9 bases between. The CDR3 has 13 amino acids. CDR3 in DNA: TGTGCCAGCAGCTTACTCGTATTTGAGACCCAGTACTTC. It translates to CASSLLVFETQYF.

The chain recombines TRBV2 with TRBJ1-3; D remains ambiguous. Per germline, CDR1 SNHLY and CDR2 FYNNEI. The CDR3 extends over 16 amino acids. V lost 2 bases and J lost 0, with 11 bases in between. The CDR3 nucleotides read TGTGCCAGCAGTGAATCCGGGTCCCACTCTGGAAACACCATATATTTT. Translating gives CASSESGSHSGNTIYF.

This sequence joins TRBV4-3 and TRBJ2-3, with 8 nucleotides matching TRBD1. This CDR3 is built from 15 residues. The trim removed 5 bases at V and 1 base at J, leaving 5 bases unmatched. In germline, CDR1 is LGHNA, CDR2 YSLEER. Written as DNA, the CDR3 is TGCGCCAGCAGCTTCCAGGGGGCTGGCACAGATACGCAGTATTTT. Translation: CASSFQGAGTDTQYF.

The V call is TRBV6-2 or TRBV6-3, the J call TRBJ1-2; 9 positions agree with TRBD1. Germline V gene sequence: CDR1 MNHEY, CDR2 SVGEGT. The CDR3 is 13 residues long. V shed 4 bases and J 8 bases; nucleotides not matched to a gene: 5. In DNA, the CDR3 is TGTGCCAGCAGTTCCCGGACAGGGGCGGGCTACACCTTC. Its translation: CASSSRTGAGYTF.

The chain links TRBV7-6 to TRBJ2-7; the match to TRBD2 covers 13 bases. Germline CDR1 and CDR2: SGHVS and FNYEAQ. Trimming cost V 2 bases and J 0 bases; bases outside gene matches: 10. The CDR3 runs to 19 residues. CDR3 DNA: TGTGCCAGCAGCTTAAAGGGGGGACTAGCGGGGACAAGCTCCTACGAGCAGTACTTC. The encoded protein is CASSLKGGLAGTSSYEQYF.